This note documents a single T cell receptor (beta chain) sequence. The germline CDR1 and CDR2 sequences are SGHRS and YFSETQ. This CDR3 has 12 residues. V was cut by 4 bases and J by 5 bases, with 9 bases left in between. The data were taken from a study of cytomegalovirus exposure and HLA in healthy donors. The PCR was carried out with 60 Vbeta primers and 13 Jbeta primers. Sequenced by immunoSEQ multiplex PCR; TCRdb stores in-frame clones only, minus some. Among about 120,000 clones, over 9.5% were seen once, and the ten largest hold 4.6%. This chain uses TRBV5-1 with TRBJ2-5; D is ambiguous. The material sequenced was PBMCs. The TCR comes from a woman between 18 and 29 years old in good health and CMV-seropositive. This CDR3 reads CASSPELETQYF. DNA for the CDR3: TGCGCCAGCAGCCCTGAGTTGGAGACCCAGTACTTC.